This T cell receptor (beta chain) was identified in a study of identical twins. Germline trimming cut 3 bases from V and 2 bases from J; bases unmatched to any gene: 9. Looked up from germline, CDR1 is DFQATT and CDR2 is SNEGSKA (reference sequence). The CDR3 sequence is 15 residues long. TCRdb re-derived calls from the 5' RACE reads in MiXCR, one entry per CDR3 protein. Of some 710,000 distinct CDR3 sequences in the sample, around 6% were seen once. The sample comprised naive T cells sorted from blood. The clonotype originates from a man between 18 and 35 years old in good health. The chain links TRBV20-1 to TRBJ1-2; 7 bases are shared with TRBD1. CDR3 nucleotide sequence: TGCAGTGCTAGGTCCCAGGACAGGCCCAACTATGGCTACACCTTC. Amino acid sequence: CSARSQDRPNYGYTF.